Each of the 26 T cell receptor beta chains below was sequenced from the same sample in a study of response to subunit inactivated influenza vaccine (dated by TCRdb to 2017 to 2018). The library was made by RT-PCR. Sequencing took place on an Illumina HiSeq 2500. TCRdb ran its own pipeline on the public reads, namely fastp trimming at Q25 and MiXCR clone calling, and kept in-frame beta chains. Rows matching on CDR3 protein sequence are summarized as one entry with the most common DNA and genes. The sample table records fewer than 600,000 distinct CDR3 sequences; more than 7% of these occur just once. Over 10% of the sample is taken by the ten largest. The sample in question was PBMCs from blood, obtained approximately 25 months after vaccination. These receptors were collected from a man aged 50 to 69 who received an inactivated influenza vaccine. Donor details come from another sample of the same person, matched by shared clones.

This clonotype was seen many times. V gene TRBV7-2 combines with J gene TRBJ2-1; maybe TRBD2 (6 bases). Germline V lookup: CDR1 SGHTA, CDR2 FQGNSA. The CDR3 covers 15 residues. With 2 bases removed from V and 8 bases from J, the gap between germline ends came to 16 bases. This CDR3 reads CASSLFVTSPDEQFF. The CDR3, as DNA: TGTGCCAGCAGCTTATTTGTGACTAGTCCCGATGAGCAGTTCTTC.

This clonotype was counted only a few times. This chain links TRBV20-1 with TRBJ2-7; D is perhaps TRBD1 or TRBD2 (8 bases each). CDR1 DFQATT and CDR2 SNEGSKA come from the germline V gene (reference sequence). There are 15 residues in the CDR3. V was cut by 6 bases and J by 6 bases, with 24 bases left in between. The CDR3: CSATSGGQGAGEQYF. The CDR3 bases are TGCAGTGCCACCTCGGGGGGGCAGGGGGCAGGCGAGCAGTACTTC.

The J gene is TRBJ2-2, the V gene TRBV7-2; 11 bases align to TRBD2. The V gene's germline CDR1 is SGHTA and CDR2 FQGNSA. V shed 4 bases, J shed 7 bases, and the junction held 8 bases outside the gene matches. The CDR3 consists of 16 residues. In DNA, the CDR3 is TGTGCCAGCAGCTCGGCTTTAGCGGGAGGGAACGGGGAGCTGTTTTTT. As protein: CASSSALAGGNGELFF.

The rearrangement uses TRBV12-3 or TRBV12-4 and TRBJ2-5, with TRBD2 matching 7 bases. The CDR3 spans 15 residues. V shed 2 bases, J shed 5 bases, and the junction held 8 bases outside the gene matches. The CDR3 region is CASSLLRGSGETQYF. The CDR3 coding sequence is TGTGCCAGCAGTTTACTGCGGGGGTCAGGGGAGACCCAGTACTTC.

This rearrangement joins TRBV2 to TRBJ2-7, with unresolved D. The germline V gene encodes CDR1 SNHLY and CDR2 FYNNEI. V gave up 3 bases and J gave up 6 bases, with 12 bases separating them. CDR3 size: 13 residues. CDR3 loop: CASSDSSPVEQYF. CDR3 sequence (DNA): TGTGCCAGCAGTGATTCTAGTCCCGTCGAGCAGTACTTC.

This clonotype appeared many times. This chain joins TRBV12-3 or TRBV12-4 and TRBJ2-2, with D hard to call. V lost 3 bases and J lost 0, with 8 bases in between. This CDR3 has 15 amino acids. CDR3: CASSFGLTNTGELFF. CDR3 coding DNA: TGTGCCAGCAGTTTTGGGTTGACGAACACCGGGGAGCTGTTTTTT.

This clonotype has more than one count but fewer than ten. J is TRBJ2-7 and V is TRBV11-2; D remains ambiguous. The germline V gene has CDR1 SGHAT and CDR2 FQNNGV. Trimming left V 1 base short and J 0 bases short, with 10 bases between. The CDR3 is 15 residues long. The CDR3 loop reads CASSLGHASSYEQYF. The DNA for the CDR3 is TGTGCCAGCAGCTTAGGACACGCGAGCTCCTACGAGCAGTACTTC.

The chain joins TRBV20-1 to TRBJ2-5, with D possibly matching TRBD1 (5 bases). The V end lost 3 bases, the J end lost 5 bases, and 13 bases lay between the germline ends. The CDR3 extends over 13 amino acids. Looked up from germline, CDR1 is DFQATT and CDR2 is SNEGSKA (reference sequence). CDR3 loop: CSASAGMFETQYF. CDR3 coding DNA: TGCAGTGCTAGTGCAGGGATGTTTGAGACCCAGTACTTC.

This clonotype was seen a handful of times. The CDR3 DNA sequence: TGTGCCAGCAGCTCTCCCGGGACCACCTACGAGCAGTACTTC. Translation: CASSSPGTTYEQYF. The J gene is TRBJ2-7, the V gene TRBV7-2; D possibly uses TRBD1 or TRBD2 (5 bases each). V gave up 4 bases and J gave up 2 bases, with 12 bases separating them. Germline assignment: CDR1 SGHTA and CDR2 FQGNSA. CDR3 length: 14 amino acids.

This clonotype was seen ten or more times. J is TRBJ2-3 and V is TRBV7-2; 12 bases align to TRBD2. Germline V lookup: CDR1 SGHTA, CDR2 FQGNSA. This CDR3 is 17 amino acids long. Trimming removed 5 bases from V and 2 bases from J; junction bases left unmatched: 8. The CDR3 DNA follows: TGTGCCAGCAGCCAAGGACTAGCGGGGACGCACACAGATACGCAGTATTTT. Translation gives CASSQGLAGTHTDTQYF. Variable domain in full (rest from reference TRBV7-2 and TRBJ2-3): GAGVSQSPSNKVTEKGKDVELRCDPISGHTALYWYRQSLGQGLEFLIYFQGNSAPDKSGLPSDRFSAERTGGSVSTLTIQRTQQEDSAVYLCASSQGLAGTHTDTQYFGPGTRLTVL.

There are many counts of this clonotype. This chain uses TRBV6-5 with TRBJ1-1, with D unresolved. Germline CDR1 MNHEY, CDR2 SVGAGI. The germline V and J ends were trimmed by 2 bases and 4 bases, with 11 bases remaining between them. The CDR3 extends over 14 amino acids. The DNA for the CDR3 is TGTGCCAGCAGTTACGATGGGGTGGGCACTGAAGCTTTCTTT. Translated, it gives CASSYDGVGTEAFF.

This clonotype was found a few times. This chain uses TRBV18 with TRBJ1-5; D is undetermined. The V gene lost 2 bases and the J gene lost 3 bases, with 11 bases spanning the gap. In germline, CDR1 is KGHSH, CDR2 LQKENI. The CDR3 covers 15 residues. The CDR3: CASSPTPINNQPQHF. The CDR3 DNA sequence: TGTGCCAGCTCACCAACGCCGATAAACAATCAGCCCCAGCATTTT.

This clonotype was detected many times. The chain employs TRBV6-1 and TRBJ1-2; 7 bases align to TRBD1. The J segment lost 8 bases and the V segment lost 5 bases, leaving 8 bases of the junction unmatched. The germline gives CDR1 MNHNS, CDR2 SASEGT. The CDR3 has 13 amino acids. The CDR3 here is CASSKQGFWGYTF. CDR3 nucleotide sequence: TGTGCCAGCAGTAAACAGGGGTTTTGGGGCTACACCTTC.

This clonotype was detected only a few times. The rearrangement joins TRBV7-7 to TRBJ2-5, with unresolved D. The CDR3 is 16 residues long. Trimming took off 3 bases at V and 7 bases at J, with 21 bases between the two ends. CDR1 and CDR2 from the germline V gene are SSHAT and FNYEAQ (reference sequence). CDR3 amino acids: CASSLDIAFTGWTQYF. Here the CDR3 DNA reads TGTGCCAGCAGCTTGGATATAGCCTTCACCGGATGGACCCAGTACTTC.

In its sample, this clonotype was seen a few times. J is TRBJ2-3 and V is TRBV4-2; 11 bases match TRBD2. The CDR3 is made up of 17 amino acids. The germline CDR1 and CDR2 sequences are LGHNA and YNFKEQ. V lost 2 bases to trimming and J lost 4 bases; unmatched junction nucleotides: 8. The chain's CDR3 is CASSQLFTSGSSDTQYF. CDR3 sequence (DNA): TGTGCCAGCAGCCAACTTTTTACTAGCGGGAGTTCAGATACGCAGTATTTT.

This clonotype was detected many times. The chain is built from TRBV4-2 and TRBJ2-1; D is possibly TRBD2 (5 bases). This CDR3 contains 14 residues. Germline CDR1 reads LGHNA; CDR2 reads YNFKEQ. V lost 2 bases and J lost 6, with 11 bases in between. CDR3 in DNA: TGTGCCAGCAGCCAAATGCTTGCGGGCAATGAGCAGTTCTTC. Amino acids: CASSQMLAGNEQFF.

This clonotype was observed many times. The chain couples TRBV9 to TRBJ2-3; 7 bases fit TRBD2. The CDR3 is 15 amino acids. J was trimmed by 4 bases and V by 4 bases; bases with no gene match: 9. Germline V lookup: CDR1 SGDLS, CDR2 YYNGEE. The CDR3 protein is CASSPPAGEPDTQYF. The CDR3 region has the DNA TGTGCCAGCAGCCCCCCGGCGGGAGAGCCAGATACGCAGTATTTT.

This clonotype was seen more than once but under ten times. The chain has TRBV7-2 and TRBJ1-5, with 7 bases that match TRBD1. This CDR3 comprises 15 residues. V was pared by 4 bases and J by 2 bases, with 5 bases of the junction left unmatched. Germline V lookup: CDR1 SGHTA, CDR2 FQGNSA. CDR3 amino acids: CASSSTGLRNQPQHF. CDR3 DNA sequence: TGTGCCAGCAGCTCGACAGGGCTACGCAATCAGCCCCAGCATTTT.

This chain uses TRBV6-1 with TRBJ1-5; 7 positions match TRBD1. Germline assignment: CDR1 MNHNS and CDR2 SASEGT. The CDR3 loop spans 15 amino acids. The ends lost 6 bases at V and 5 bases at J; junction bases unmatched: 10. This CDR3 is CASRGQLVAHQPQHF. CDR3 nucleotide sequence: TGTGCCAGCAGGGGACAGTTAGTCGCCCATCAGCCCCAGCATTTT.

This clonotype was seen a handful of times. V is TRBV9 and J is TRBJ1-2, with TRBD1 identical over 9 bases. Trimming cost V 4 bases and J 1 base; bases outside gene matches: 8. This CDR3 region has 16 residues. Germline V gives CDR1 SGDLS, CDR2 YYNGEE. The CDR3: CASSTSLGQGNYGYTF. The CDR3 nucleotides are TGTGCCAGCAGCACTAGCCTGGGACAGGGTAACTATGGCTACACCTTC.

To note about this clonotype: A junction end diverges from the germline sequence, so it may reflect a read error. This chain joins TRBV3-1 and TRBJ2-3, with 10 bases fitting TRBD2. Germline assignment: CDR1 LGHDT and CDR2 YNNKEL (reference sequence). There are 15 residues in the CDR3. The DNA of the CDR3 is TGTGCCAGCGGCCAAACTAGCGGGGGCACAGATACGCAGTATTTT. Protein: CASGQTSGGTDTQYF.

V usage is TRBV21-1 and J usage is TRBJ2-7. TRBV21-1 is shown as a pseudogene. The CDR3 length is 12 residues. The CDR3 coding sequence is TGTGCCAGCAGCAAGCGATCCTACGAGCAGTACTTC. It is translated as CASSKRSYEQYF.

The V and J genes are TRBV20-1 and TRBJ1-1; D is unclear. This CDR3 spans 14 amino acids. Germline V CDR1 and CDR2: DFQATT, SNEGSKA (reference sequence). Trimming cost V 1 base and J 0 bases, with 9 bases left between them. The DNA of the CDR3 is TGCAGTGCTAGAGTAGGAGGATTGAACACTGAAGCTTTCTTT. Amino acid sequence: CSARVGGLNTEAFF.

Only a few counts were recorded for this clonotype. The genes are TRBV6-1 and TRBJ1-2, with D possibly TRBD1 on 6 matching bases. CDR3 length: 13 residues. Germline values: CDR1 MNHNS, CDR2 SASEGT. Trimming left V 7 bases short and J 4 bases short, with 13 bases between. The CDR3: CASNRGRIYGYTF. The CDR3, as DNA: TGTGCCAGCAACCGGGGGCGCATCTATGGCTACACCTTC.

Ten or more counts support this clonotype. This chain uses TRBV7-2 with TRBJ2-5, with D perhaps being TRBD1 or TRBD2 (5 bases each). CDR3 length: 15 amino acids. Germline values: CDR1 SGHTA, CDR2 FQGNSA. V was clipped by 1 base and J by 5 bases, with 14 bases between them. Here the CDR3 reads CASSLGASWGETQYF. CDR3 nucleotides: TGTGCCAGCAGCTTAGGGGCCTCGTGGGGGGAGACCCAGTACTTC.

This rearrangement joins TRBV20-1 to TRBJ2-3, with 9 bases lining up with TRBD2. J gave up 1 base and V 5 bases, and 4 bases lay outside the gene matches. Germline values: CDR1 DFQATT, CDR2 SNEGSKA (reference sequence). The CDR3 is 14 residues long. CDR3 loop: CSAAGGTGTDTQYF. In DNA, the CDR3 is TGCAGTGCTGCGGGGGGGACTGGCACAGATACGCAGTATTTT.